Listed below are T cell receptor beta chains from one sample, sequenced in a study of T cells in localized non-small cell lung cancer. Sequenced by immunoSEQ multiplex PCR; TCRdb stores in-frame clones only, minus some. This table has about 19,000 clones, about nine tenths appearing once. Material: peripheral blood, obtained before any cancer treatment. The receptors come from an older male donor with stage I squamous cell lung carcinoma. Both conserved end residues are part of each CDR3. A D gene is named only where the DNA matches it firmly. Expanded clones are given a class, and other clones once, few, many or no size at all.

clone_size: -; d_call: -; j_call: TRBJ1-3; v_call: TRBV5-3; cdr3_nt: TGTGCCAGAAGCTACTCTGGAAACACCATATATTTT; cdr3_aa: CARSYSGNTIYF
clone_size: -; d_call: -; j_call: TRBJ2-2; v_call: TRBV7-8; cdr3_nt: TGTGCCAGCAGGTCGGGACCCCCCGGGGAGCTGTTTTTT; cdr3_aa: CASRSGPPGELFF
clone_size: -; d_call: TRBD1; j_call: TRBJ1-1; v_call: TRBV28; cdr3_nt: TGTGCCAGCTCCTCCCTGGGACAGAGGAACACTGAAGCTTTCTTT; cdr3_aa: CASSSLGQRNTEAFF
clone_size: -; d_call: -; j_call: TRBJ2-3; v_call: TRBV2; cdr3_nt: TGTGCCAGCAGTGAACCCAGCGGGCTGAGCACAGATACGCAGTATTTT; cdr3_aa: CASSEPSGLSTDTQYF
clone_size: -; d_call: TRBD2; j_call: TRBJ2-7; v_call: TRBV30; cdr3_nt: TGTGCCTGGAGTGGTCAGAATAGCGGGAGAAGGTACGAGCAGTACTTC; cdr3_aa: CAWSGQNSGRRYEQYF
clone_size: -; d_call: -; j_call: TRBJ1-5; v_call: TRBV19; cdr3_nt: TGTGCCAGTAGTGTGGACAGACTCGCCACATATAGCAATCAGCCCCAGCATTTT; cdr3_aa: CASSVDRLATYSNQPQHF
clone_size: few; d_call: TRBD1; j_call: TRBJ2-7; v_call: TRBV28; cdr3_nt: TGTGCCAGCAGTTTCTCCGGGACAGGAAATTCCTACGAGCAGTACTTC; cdr3_aa: CASSFSGTGNSYEQYF
clone_size: -; d_call: -; j_call: TRBJ1-4; v_call: TRBV29-1; cdr3_nt: TGCAGCGTTGAGTCGGATGAAAAACTGTTTTTT; cdr3_aa: CSVESDEKLFF
clone_size: -; d_call: -; j_call: TRBJ1-1; v_call: TRBV6-5; cdr3_nt: TGTGCCGCTGGGGGTGGGGACACTGAAGCTTTCTTT; cdr3_aa: CAAGGGDTEAFF
clone_size: medium-sized; d_call: -; j_call: TRBJ1-1; v_call: TRBV19; cdr3_nt: TGTGCCAGTAGTATAAGGCCGAACACTGAAGCTTTCTTT; cdr3_aa: CASSIRPNTEAFF
clone_size: -; d_call: TRBD2; j_call: TRBJ2-7; v_call: TRBV5-1; cdr3_nt: TGCGCCAGCAGCTTGGTAGCTAGCGGAAGCTACGAGCAGTACTTC; cdr3_aa: CASSLVASGSYEQYF
clone_size: -; d_call: -; j_call: TRBJ2-3; v_call: TRBV5-1; cdr3_nt: TGCGCCAGCAGCTTGTTAGGGGCTACAGATACGCAGTATTTT; cdr3_aa: CASSLLGATDTQYF
clone_size: once; d_call: -; j_call: TRBJ2-7; v_call: TRBV6-5; cdr3_nt: TGTGCCAGCAGTCCCGTAGGACCCTACGAGCAGTACTTC; cdr3_aa: CASSPVGPYEQYF
clone_size: -; d_call: -; j_call: TRBJ2-2; v_call: TRBV9; cdr3_nt: TGTGCCAGCAGCGTTGCACGTACCGGGCCGAGGGGGGCCGGGGAGCTGTTTTTT; cdr3_aa: CASSVARTGPRGAGELFF
clone_size: -; d_call: TRBD1; j_call: TRBJ2-5; v_call: TRBV18; cdr3_nt: TGTGCCAGCTCTCCGGGACAGGGGTCTAAACAAGAGACCCAGTACTTC; cdr3_aa: CASSPGQGSKQETQYF
clone_size: -; d_call: -; j_call: TRBJ1-2; v_call: TRBV28; cdr3_nt: TGTGCCAGCAGTTTAGGGGGGAGCAGGGTGGACTATGGCTACACCTTC; cdr3_aa: CASSLGGSRVDYGYTF
clone_size: -; d_call: -; j_call: TRBJ2-1; v_call: TRBV19; cdr3_nt: TGTGCCAGTAGTATGTCCAGCGTGGATGAGCAGTTCTTC; cdr3_aa: CASSMSSVDEQFF
clone_size: -; d_call: -; j_call: TRBJ1-2; v_call: TRBV30; cdr3_nt: TGTGCCTGGACCGGGGCATTTGGCTACACCTTC; cdr3_aa: CAWTGAFGYTF
clone_size: -; d_call: TRBD1; j_call: TRBJ2-1; v_call: TRBV19; cdr3_nt: TGTGCCAGTACCGGGACAGGGGGCTACAATGAGCAGTTCTTC; cdr3_aa: CASTGTGGYNEQFF
clone_size: -; d_call: -; j_call: TRBJ2-5; v_call: TRBV7-8; cdr3_nt: TGTGCCAGCAGCTTAGTTCCATGGGCAGGTAGTCAAGAGACCCAGTACTTC; cdr3_aa: CASSLVPWAGSQETQYF
clone_size: -; d_call: -; j_call: TRBJ1-2; v_call: TRBV7-9; cdr3_nt: TGTGCCAGCAGCTTAGAGTTATATGGCTACACCTTC; cdr3_aa: CASSLELYGYTF
clone_size: once; d_call: TRBD2; j_call: TRBJ2-3; v_call: TRBV6-5; cdr3_nt: TGTGCCAGCAGTTACTCGTCTAGCGGTAGCACAGATACGCAGTATTTT; cdr3_aa: CASSYSSSGSTDTQYF
clone_size: -; d_call: -; j_call: TRBJ2-5; v_call: TRBV11-3; cdr3_nt: TGTGCCAGCAGCCACCCGCAAATAACGCCCCGAGAGACCCAGTACTTC; cdr3_aa: CASSHPQITPRETQYF
clone_size: once; d_call: TRBD1; j_call: TRBJ1-4; v_call: TRBV29-1; cdr3_nt: TGCAGCGGTAGGGGGCTGGACGAAAAACTGTTTTTT; cdr3_aa: CSGRGLDEKLFF
clone_size: once; d_call: -; j_call: TRBJ2-5; v_call: TRBV4-3; cdr3_nt: TGCGCCAGCAGCCTCGTGGTCCAGAGGGGGAAAGAGACCCAGTACTTC; cdr3_aa: CASSLVVQRGKETQYF
clone_size: once; d_call: -; j_call: TRBJ2-1; v_call: TRBV6-6; cdr3_nt: TGTGCCAGCAGTCCTTCCGATGAGCAGTTCTTC; cdr3_aa: CASSPSDEQFF
clone_size: -; d_call: TRBD1; j_call: TRBJ1-1; v_call: TRBV19; cdr3_nt: TGTGCCAGTAGTGTCGACAGGGCTCGGTCACACTCTGAAGCTTTCTTT; cdr3_aa: CASSVDRARSHSEAFF
clone_size: -; d_call: TRBD1; j_call: TRBJ1-4; v_call: TRBV6-6; cdr3_nt: TGTGCCAGTGGGGACAGGGAAGGAGAAAAACTGTTTTTT; cdr3_aa: CASGDREGEKLFF
clone_size: -; d_call: TRBD2; j_call: TRBJ2-1; v_call: TRBV27; cdr3_nt: TGTGCCAGCACTAGGAGCGGGAGGGCCAATGAGCAGTTCTTC; cdr3_aa: CASTRSGRANEQFF
clone_size: -; d_call: TRBD1; j_call: TRBJ1-2; v_call: TRBV27; cdr3_nt: TGTGCCAGCAGATCCCGACAGGGAAATGGCTACACCTTC; cdr3_aa: CASRSRQGNGYTF
clone_size: -; d_call: -; j_call: TRBJ2-7; v_call: TRBV7-9; cdr3_nt: TGTGCCAGCAGCTTGAATCCTCGCTTCAACGAGCAGTACTTC; cdr3_aa: CASSLNPRFNEQYF
clone_size: -; d_call: -; j_call: TRBJ2-6; v_call: TRBV30; cdr3_nt: TGTGCCTGGAGTGAGAAGCTCAGGGGGGCCAACGTCCTGACTTTC; cdr3_aa: CAWSEKLRGANVLTF
clone_size: -; d_call: -; j_call: TRBJ2-3; v_call: TRBV4-2; cdr3_nt: TGTGCCAGCAGCCAAGGTACGGCCCGGATAGATACGCAGTATTTT; cdr3_aa: CASSQGTARIDTQYF
clone_size: -; d_call: -; j_call: TRBJ2-1; v_call: TRBV6-5; cdr3_nt: TGTGCCAGCAGCCCGGGATATGGGGCTTACAATGAGCAGTTCTTC; cdr3_aa: CASSPGYGAYNEQFF
clone_size: -; d_call: TRBD2; j_call: TRBJ2-1; v_call: TRBV6-5; cdr3_nt: TGTGCCAGCAGTTACGAACGGGAGGGGCATGAGCAGTTCTTC; cdr3_aa: CASSYEREGHEQFF
clone_size: -; d_call: TRBD1; j_call: TRBJ1-2; v_call: TRBV6-6; cdr3_nt: TGTGCCAGCAGCCGGGAGGGGGCCTATGGCTACACCTTC; cdr3_aa: CASSREGAYGYTF
clone_size: -; d_call: -; j_call: TRBJ2-7; v_call: TRBV27; cdr3_nt: TGTGCCAGCGGGTACTACGAGCAGTACTTC; cdr3_aa: CASGYYEQYF
clone_size: -; d_call: TRBD2; j_call: TRBJ2-1; v_call: TRBV19; cdr3_nt: TGTGCCAGTAGCAAAACTAGCGGGAGGATTGAGCAGTTCTTC; cdr3_aa: CASSKTSGRIEQFF
clone_size: once; d_call: TRBD1; j_call: TRBJ2-5; v_call: TRBV7-9; cdr3_nt: TGTGCCAGCAGCGGGACAGGACAGGGTGGGGGGTACCAAGAGACCCAGTACTTC; cdr3_aa: CASSGTGQGGGYQETQYF
clone_size: once; d_call: -; j_call: TRBJ1-1; v_call: TRBV6-5; cdr3_nt: TGTGCCAGCAGTACCCGGACAGACACTGAAGCTTTCTTT; cdr3_aa: CASSTRTDTEAFF
clone_size: -; d_call: TRBD1; j_call: TRBJ1-1; v_call: TRBV2; cdr3_nt: TGTGCCAGCAGACAGGGACAGGAGACTGAAGCTTTCTTT; cdr3_aa: CASRQGQETEAFF
clone_size: -; d_call: TRBD1; j_call: TRBJ1-6; v_call: TRBV30; cdr3_nt: TGTGCCTGGAGTGCACCCGGTGTGCAGGGGGCAGGTTCACCCCTCCACTTT; cdr3_aa: CAWSAPGVQGAGSPLHF
clone_size: -; d_call: TRBD2; j_call: TRBJ2-3; v_call: TRBV9; cdr3_nt: TGTGCCAGCAGCCTTAGCGGGAAGGCAGATACGCAGTATTTT; cdr3_aa: CASSLSGKADTQYF
clone_size: -; d_call: -; j_call: TRBJ2-7; v_call: TRBV7-2; cdr3_nt: TGTGCCAGCAGCTTACAGAGGGAGGCCGAGCAGTACTTC; cdr3_aa: CASSLQREAEQYF
clone_size: -; d_call: -; j_call: TRBJ1-2; v_call: TRBV28; cdr3_nt: TGTGCCAGCAGTTTGGTCGACGCTGGCTACACCTTC; cdr3_aa: CASSLVDAGYTF
clone_size: -; d_call: -; j_call: TRBJ1-2; v_call: TRBV7-2; cdr3_nt: TGTGCCAGCAGCTTATGGGGGGCCTCCTATGGCTACACCTTC; cdr3_aa: CASSLWGASYGYTF
clone_size: -; d_call: TRBD2; j_call: TRBJ2-3; v_call: TRBV19; cdr3_nt: TGTGCCAGTAGTATAGTAGGAGCCTATAGCGGGAGGGGAACAGATACGCAGTATTTT; cdr3_aa: CASSIVGAYSGRGTDTQYF
clone_size: -; d_call: TRBD1; j_call: TRBJ2-6; v_call: TRBV28; cdr3_nt: TGTGCCAGCAGTGAACAGGGGGTTGTTTCTGGGGCCAACGTCCTGACTTTC; cdr3_aa: CASSEQGVVSGANVLTF
clone_size: -; d_call: TRBD2; j_call: TRBJ2-3; v_call: TRBV4-3; cdr3_nt: TGCGCCAGCAGCCAAGGGGGAGGGTGGACAGATACGCAGTATTTT; cdr3_aa: CASSQGGGWTDTQYF
clone_size: -; d_call: TRBD1; j_call: TRBJ1-2; v_call: TRBV28; cdr3_nt: TGTGCCAGCAGTTCTTACGGACAGGGGGAAAGTTATGGCTACACCTTC; cdr3_aa: CASSSYGQGESYGYTF
clone_size: -; d_call: -; j_call: TRBJ2-3; v_call: TRBV27; cdr3_nt: TGTGCCAGCAGGGGCGGGGGCACAGATACGCAGTATTTT; cdr3_aa: CASRGGGTDTQYF
clone_size: -; d_call: -; j_call: TRBJ2-1; v_call: TRBV2; cdr3_nt: TGTGCCAGCTGTTGCGGCTCCTACAATGAGCAGTTCTTC; cdr3_aa: CASCCGSYNEQFF
clone_size: -; d_call: -; j_call: TRBJ2-2; v_call: TRBV10-3; cdr3_nt: TGTGCCATCAGTGCGGGTAATTTGAACACCGGGGAGCTGTTTTTT; cdr3_aa: CAISAGNLNTGELFF
clone_size: few; d_call: TRBD1; j_call: TRBJ2-3; v_call: TRBV29-1; cdr3_nt: TGCAGCGTTGGAGCTGAACCCGGGACAGACATAGATACGCAGTATTTT; cdr3_aa: CSVGAEPGTDIDTQYF
clone_size: -; d_call: -; j_call: TRBJ1-5; v_call: TRBV30; cdr3_nt: TGTGCCTGGAGTGGCAGGGGTCCAGAGCCCCAGCATTTT; cdr3_aa: CAWSGRGPEPQHF